The 26 T cell receptor beta chains below come from one sample, sequenced in a study of blood T cell repertoires in COVID-19. The protocol was immunoSEQ multiplex PCR, while the TCRdb copy is restricted to in-frame clones and leaves out a portion. Altogether some 240,000 clones are present, roughly 84% being singletons, with the ten largest covering more than 1.2%. The sequenced sample was peripheral blood. These receptors were taken from a middle-aged woman who had recovered from COVID-19.

The chain is built from TRBV7-3 and TRBJ2-1; 11 bases align to TRBD2. J lost 8 bases, V lost 0 bases, and 6 bases had no gene match. The CDR3 has 16 amino acids. CDR1 is SGHTA and CDR2 is FQGTGA in the germline V gene. The CDR3 DNA reads as TGTGCCAGCAGCTTAACGTTAGCGGGGGGGCCCGATGAGCAGTTCTTC. Amino acid sequence: CASSLTLAGGPDEQFF. Full variable domain (remainder filled in from reference TRBV7-3 and TRBJ2-1): GAGVSQTPSNKVTEKGKYVELRCDPISGHTALYWYRQSLGQGPEFLIYFQGTGAADDSGLPNDRFFAVRPEGSVSTLKIQRTERGDSAVYLCASSLTLAGGPDEQFFGPGTRLTVL.

This clone was picked up many times. This chain joins TRBV3-1 (or the pseudogene TRBV3-2) and TRBJ1-2; D unclear. CDR3 size: 15 residues. The V end was cut by 0 bases, the J end by 7 bases, with 15 bases between. Germline values: CDR1 LGHDT, CDR2 YNNKEL (reference sequence). In DNA form, the CDR3 reads TGTGCCAGCAGCCAAGATGCCGGCGGGGAGGGTGGCTACACCTTC. Encoded protein: CASSQDAGGEGGYTF.

The rearrangement joins TRBV5-4 to TRBJ1-1, with TRBD1 as a possible D gene (5 bases). Trimming stripped 6 bases from V and 3 bases from J, with 18 bases between. CDR3 length: 15 residues. Germline CDR1 and CDR2: SGHNT and YYREEE (reference sequence). The CDR3, as DNA: TGTGCCAGCAATTCTAAGTCGGCACAGGACACTGAAGCTTTCTTT. This encodes CASNSKSAQDTEAFF.

The CDR3 bases are TGTGCCAGCAGCTTAGTTGGGGGACAGACAGATACGCAGTATTTT. Its translation is CASSLVGGQTDTQYF. V is TRBV7-2 and J is TRBJ2-3, with 7 bases that match TRBD1. J lost 3 bases, V lost 1 base, and 4 bases had no gene match. Germline V gene data show CDR1 as SGHTA and CDR2 as FQGNSA. The CDR3 has 15 amino acids. Full variable domain (remainder filled in from reference TRBV7-2 and TRBJ2-3): GAGVSQSPSNKVTEKGKDVELRCDPISGHTALYWYRQSLGQGLEFLIYFQGNSAPDKSGLPSDRFSAERTGGSVSTLTIQRTQQEDSAVYLCASSLVGGQTDTQYFGPGTRLTVL.

The chain joins TRBV5-1 to TRBJ2-7; possible D gene TRBD1, 7 bases. The CDR3 consists of 13 residues. CDR1 and CDR2 (germline): SGHRS, YFSETQ. Trimming stripped 6 bases from V and 2 bases from J, with 12 bases between. This CDR3 reads CASKPGGTYEQYF. CDR3 nucleotide sequence: TGCGCCAGCAAGCCAGGGGGGACCTACGAGCAGTACTTC.

The chain combines TRBV6-5 with TRBJ2-1; TRBD1 might be the D (5 bases). The ends were cut back, 7 bases at V and 5 bases at J, with 18 bases in the middle. The CDR3 is 15 residues long. Germline CDR1 is MNHEY and CDR2 is SVGAGI. CDR3 amino acids: CASKTPRVVDNEQFF. CDR3 DNA sequence: TGTGCCAGCAAAACACCCAGGGTAGTCGACAATGAGCAGTTCTTC.

The chain is built from TRBV12-5 and TRBJ1-1, with D possibly being TRBD1 (5 bases). Trimming shortened V by 3 bases and J by 5 bases, and 16 bases separated the two germline ends. This CDR3 is built from 15 residues. Per the germline V gene, CDR1 is LGHNT and CDR2 is FRNRAP. CDR3 sequence (DNA): TGTGCTAGTGGTTTCGAGGCAGGGCGAATGACTGAAGCTTTCTTT. It translates to CASGFEAGRMTEAFF.

This chain connects TRBV5-1 to TRBJ2-3; the match to TRBD1 covers 8 bases. Unmatched junction bases numbered 4, after V lost 4 bases and J lost 3 bases. CDR1 is SGHRS, CDR2 YFSETQ, per germline. This CDR3 is 14 amino acids long. CDR3 DNA: TGCGCCAGCAGCGCCGACAGGGGAACAGATACGCAGTATTTT. This sequence encodes CASSADRGTDTQYF.

This chain links TRBV3-1 (or the pseudogene TRBV3-2) with TRBJ1-4, with 9 bases identical to TRBD1. CDR1 LGHDT and CDR2 YNNKEL come from the germline V gene (reference sequence). Germline trimming cut 2 bases from V and 6 bases from J; bases unmatched to any gene: 7. This CDR3 has 16 residues. CDR3 nucleotide sequence: TGTGCCAGCAGCCAAAACCCTGGGACAGGGTATGAAAAACTGTTTTTT. Its protein product is CASSQNPGTGYEKLFF.

This CDR3 is CASSRGQASLKLFF. CDR3 bases: TGTGCCAGCAGCAGGGGACAGGCCTCCCTCAAACTGTTTTTT. This rearrangement joins TRBV7-9 to TRBJ1-4, with 8 positions matching TRBD1. CDR3 length equals 14 residues. Germline trimming cut 5 bases from V and 11 bases from J; bases unmatched to any gene: 10. In germline, CDR1 is SEHNR, CDR2 FQNEAQ (reference sequence).

The chain uses TRBV5-6 and TRBJ2-7, with D tentatively TRBD1 (8 bases). Germline CDR1 SGHDT, CDR2 YYEEEE. V shed 7 bases and J shed 6 bases, with 14 bases lying between them. CDR3 size: 12 residues. The CDR3 DNA follows: TGTGCCAGCTACAGGGGGGGAGGCGAGCAGTACTTC. Translating it yields CASYRGGGEQYF.

The CDR3 DNA sequence: TGTGCCAGTAGCCTGGACAGGGGGAATCAGCCCCAGCATTTT. Protein sequence: CASSLDRGNQPQHF. The rearrangement joins TRBV19 to TRBJ1-5, with 10 bases lining up with TRBD1. After removal of 6 bases from V and 4 bases from J, the junction contained 3 bases not matched to a gene. The CDR3 covers 14 residues. The germline gives CDR1 LNHDA, CDR2 SQIVND (reference sequence).

As regards this clone: The same CDR3 is also encoded by other DNA sequences in this sample. This chain links TRBV5-6 with TRBJ2-3; no firm D call. CDR1 is SGHDT and CDR2 is YYEEEE in the germline V gene. V lost 1 base and J 0 bases, leaving 6 bases between the germline ends. There are 14 residues in the CDR3. The chain's CDR3 is CASSLTGSTDTQYF. Written as DNA, the CDR3 is TGTGCCAGCAGCTTGACCGGGAGCACAGATACGCAGTATTTT.

This chain uses TRBV19 with TRBJ1-4, with D maybe TRBD1 (5 bases). Trimming shortened V by 3 bases and J by 11 bases, and 7 bases separated the two germline ends. This CDR3 is 11 amino acids long. The germline V gene has CDR1 LNHDA and CDR2 SQIVND (reference sequence). CDR3 region: CASSMRGKLFF. CDR3 nucleotide sequence: TGTGCCAGTAGTATGCGGGGGAAACTGTTTTTT.

This clone was counted only a few times. The rearrangement uses TRBV6-5 and TRBJ2-7, with unresolved D. Germline CDR1 is MNHEY and CDR2 is SVGAGI. Trimming left V 0 bases short and J 2 bases short, with 14 bases between. The CDR3 sequence is 16 residues long. The CDR3 is CASSYSVTKVTYEQYF. The CDR3 DNA sequence: TGTGCCAGCAGTTACTCGGTGACAAAGGTTACCTACGAGCAGTACTTC.

The CDR3 DNA follows: TGTGCCAGCAGCGTGAACCGGGACAGGGCTGAGACCCAGTACTTC. Its translation is CASSVNRDRAETQYF. This chain uses TRBV9 with TRBJ2-5, with TRBD1 matching 9 bases. With V trimmed by 2 bases and J by 5 bases, 7 bases remained unmatched. The CDR3 spans 15 residues. CDR1 is SGDLS, CDR2 YYNGEE, per germline.

This rearrangement joins TRBV18 to TRBJ1-6; D is unclear. CDR3 length equals 15 residues. Germline loops: CDR1 KGHSH, CDR2 LQKENI. Trimming pared 6 bases from V and 7 bases from J, leaving 16 bases between. The CDR3 bases are TGTGCCAGCTCTCGCGGGAACTTAAAAAATTCACCCCTCCACTTT. It is translated as CASSRGNLKNSPLHF.

The V gene is TRBV19, the J gene TRBJ1-5, with D perhaps TRBD1 (5 bases). The CDR3 is 14 residues long. Germline assignment: CDR1 LNHDA and CDR2 SQIVND (reference sequence). Trimming took off 7 bases at V and 6 bases at J, with 16 bases between the two ends. CDR3 loop: CASNPTGGGQPQHF. The CDR3, as DNA: TGTGCCAGTAACCCTACGGGGGGGGGTCAGCCCCAGCATTTT.

This chain uses TRBV11-2 with TRBJ1-1; tentatively, D is TRBD1 (5 bases). Trimming took off 5 bases at V and 4 bases at J, with 14 bases between the two ends. The CDR3 extends over 14 amino acids. In germline, CDR1 is SGHAT, CDR2 FQNNGV. The CDR3 DNA is TGTGCCAGCAGCCGTAGGGGTCAGAGCACTGAAGCTTTCTTT. Protein sequence: CASSRRGQSTEAFF.

This clone was detected only a few times. The chain employs TRBV18 and TRBJ1-1; the match to TRBD1 covers 9 bases. The V and J ends lost 3 bases and 2 bases, in that order; junction bases with no gene match: 4. The germline V gene has CDR1 KGHSH and CDR2 LQKENI. The CDR3 totals 15 residues. The CDR3 reads CASSPWTGVNTEAFF. In nucleotides, the CDR3 is TGTGCCAGCTCACCGTGGACAGGGGTAAACACTGAAGCTTTCTTT.

The rearrangement joins TRBV11-2 to TRBJ1-6; 9 positions agree with TRBD1. The CDR3 consists of 15 residues. V shed 4 bases and J 9 bases; nucleotides not matched to a gene: 7. Germline V gene lookup returns CDR1 SGHAT and CDR2 FQNNGV. This CDR3 is CASSSRTGVGSPLHF. DNA for the CDR3: TGTGCCAGCAGCTCACGGACAGGGGTTGGTTCACCCCTCCACTTT.

The chain recombines TRBV2 with TRBJ2-7, with D possibly being TRBD2 (6 bases). The CDR3 spans 12 residues. Germline V gene sequence: CDR1 SNHLY, CDR2 FYNNEI. V was trimmed by 10 bases and J by 7 bases, leaving 17 bases between them. The CDR3 here is CATGEAGYEQYF. CDR3 DNA: TGTGCCACCGGGGAGGCAGGCTATGAGCAGTACTTC.

The V and J genes are TRBV4-3 and TRBJ2-3; weak D call: TRBD2 (6 bases). The CDR3 has 15 amino acids. V was shortened by 0 bases and J by 6 bases, with 13 bases between the two germline ends. Germline-derived CDR1 and CDR2 are LGHNA and YSLEER. CDR3 amino acids: CASSQDLGGTDTQYF. The CDR3 region has the DNA TGCGCCAGCAGCCAAGATCTCGGGGGTACGGATACGCAGTATTTT.

The CDR3 DNA follows: TGTGCCAGCAGAGCTCAGCAGGGGGCTAATGAAAAACTGTTTTTT. As protein: CASRAQQGANEKLFF. The chain employs TRBV28 and TRBJ1-4; 7 bases are a match to TRBD1. The CDR3 extends over 15 amino acids. V was clipped by 6 bases and J by 3 bases; unmatched bases: 7. Germline CDR1 and CDR2: MDHEN and SYDVKM.

CDR3 sequence reads: CASSFGTGQGQETQYF. In nucleotides, the CDR3 is TGTGCCAGCAGCTTCGGGACGGGACAAGGCCAAGAGACCCAGTACTTC. The chain recombines TRBV11-2 with TRBJ2-5; D possibly corresponds to TRBD1 (6 bases). The CDR3 runs 16 residues. Trimming left V 3 bases short and J 1 base short, with 15 bases between. CDR1 is SGHAT and CDR2 is FQNNGV in the germline V gene.

This chain joins TRBV5-1 and TRBJ1-1, with 7 nucleotides matching TRBD1. Trimming removed 8 bases from V and 1 base from J; junction bases left unmatched: 11. The germline V gene has CDR1 SGHRS and CDR2 YFSETQ. CDR3 length: 15 amino acids. CDR3 residues: CASTRIQGGNTEAFF. The CDR3 bases are TGCGCCAGTACAAGAATCCAGGGGGGGAACACTGAAGCTTTCTTT.